Only a few counts were recorded for the clone carrying this T cell receptor (beta chain). The data originate from a study of Graves' ophthalmopathy and Graves' hyperthyroidism. Amplification of the TCR beta CDR3 regions used RNA transcripts (as template). A first-round RT-PCR used HTBI primers, followed by a second-round multiplex PCR. MiXCR was run by TCRdb on the multiplex PCR reads, yielding one entry per CDR3 protein. The sample has 560,000 or so distinct CDR3 sequences, about 35% seen once; the top ten hold less than 4.5%. The CDR3 extends over 20 amino acids. The ends lost 1 base at V and 6 bases at J; junction bases unmatched: 21. Germline V gives CDR1 MNHEY, CDR2 SVGEGT.

This chain joins TRBV6-2 or TRBV6-3 and TRBJ2-7; TRBD2 aligns across 10 bases. This clonotype was sampled from an adult man with Graves' hyperthyroidism. The sequencing sample was made of peripheral blood or thyroid tissue (not recorded which). Here the CDR3 DNA reads TGTGCCAGCAGTTACTTAGTGGGGCTAGCGGGAGCCACGACGGGATCCGAGCAGTACTTC. Protein sequence: CASSYLVGLAGATTGSEQYF.